This TCR beta chain comes out of a study of blood T cell repertoires in COVID-19. Whole-study context: Donors in the United States, Italy and Spain gave samples during acute or convalescent COVID-19.

Germline V gives CDR1 KGHSH, CDR2 LQKENI. Trimming stripped 4 bases from V and 2 bases from J, with 8 bases between. The CDR3 consists of 13 residues. Original handling: Amplifying reference gene primers gave estimates of nucleated cell counts. The data were produced by immunoSEQ multiplex PCR, yet TCRdb's version contains in-frame clones alone and is incomplete. The DNA gave D and trimming, while V, J and clone size come from that table. The table has 150,000 to 250,000 clones, about 85% seen once. Sequenced input: peripheral blood. This TCR was recovered from a woman in her forties with COVID-19, enrolled during active disease. J is TRBJ1-2 and V is TRBV18; D remains unclear. CDR3 sequence reads: CASSLKQNYGYTF. The CDR3 DNA follows: TGTGCCAGCTCACTCAAACAGAACTATGGCTACACCTTC. Using reference TRBV18 and TRBJ1-2 for the parts outside the CDR3, the full variable domain is NAGVMQNPRHLVRRRGQEARLRCSPMKGHSHVYWYRQLPEEGLKFMVYLQKENIIDESGMPKERFSAEFPKEGPSILRIQQVVRGDSAAYFCASSLKQNYGYTFGSGTRLTVV.